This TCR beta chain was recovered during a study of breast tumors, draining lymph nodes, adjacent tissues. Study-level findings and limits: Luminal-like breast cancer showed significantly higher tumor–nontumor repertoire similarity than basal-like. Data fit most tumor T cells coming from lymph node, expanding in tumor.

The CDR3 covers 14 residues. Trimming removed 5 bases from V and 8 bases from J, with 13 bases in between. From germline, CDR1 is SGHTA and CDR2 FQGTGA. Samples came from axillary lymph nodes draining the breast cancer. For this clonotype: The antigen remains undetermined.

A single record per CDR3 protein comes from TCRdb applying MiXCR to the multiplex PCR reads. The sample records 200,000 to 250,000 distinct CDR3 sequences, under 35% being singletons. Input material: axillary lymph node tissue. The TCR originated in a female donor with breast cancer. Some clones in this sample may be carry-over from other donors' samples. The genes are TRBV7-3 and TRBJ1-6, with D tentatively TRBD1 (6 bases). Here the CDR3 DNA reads TGTGCCAGCAGCGACGGACAGAACTATTCACCCCTCCACTTT. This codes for CASSDGQNYSPLHF.